This TCR beta chain was found in a study of blood T cells in healthy people across ages. Study-level points and caveats: CMV status of donors was unknown, possibly confounding expanded clonotype changes.

V lost 6 bases, J lost 5 bases, and 6 bases lay in between. The length of the CDR3 is 11 residues. Through a sample-barcoded 5' primer and a J-beta primer mix, a second PCR was run for roughly 6 to 11 cycles. Each CDR3 protein gets one entry after TCRdb re-called the 5' RACE reads with MiXCR. The top ten hold around 18% of the sample, which has approximately 850,000 distinct CDR3 sequences, under 45% seen once. This clonotype was seen more than once but under ten times. What it binds is not known. Sequenced: blood. The rearrangement uses TRBV12-3 or TRBV12-4 and TRBJ2-3; no reliable D call. The sequence was obtained from a man aged 60 to 75 in good health. The CDR3 protein is CASSAEDTQYF. The CDR3 DNA is TGTGCCAGCAGCGCCGAAGATACGCAGTATTTT.